The 30 T cell receptor beta chains reported below all come from one sample, sequenced in a study of cytomegalovirus exposure and HLA in healthy donors (dated by TCRdb to 2015 to 2018). Receptors were amplified or captured by the immunoSEQ multiplex PCR assay. The multiplex PCR relied on a mix of 60 forward primers for TCR Vbeta segments and 13 reverse primers for TCR Jbeta segments. Not all clones reach the TCRdb copy of this immuneACCESS table, which keeps in-frame sequences only. Checked studies attribute under half of the gap to unresolved V genes and leave the rest unexplained. The sample profile shows over 100,000 clones; around 87% of them were found once. The top ten hold 4% to 6.5% of the sample. Sequences were obtained from PBMCs. The receptors come from a woman in her twenties or thirties in good health and CMV-seronegative.

The chain's CDR3 is CASSPNTGTSYNEQFF. CDR3 DNA: TGTGCCAGCTCACCTAACACCGGGACTAGCTACAATGAGCAGTTCTTC. The genes are TRBV18 and TRBJ2-1; 8 bases are shared with TRBD2. The CDR3 length is 16 residues. Per germline, CDR1 KGHSH and CDR2 LQKENI. V was pared by 3 bases and J by 3 bases, with 7 bases of the junction left unmatched.

V and J are TRBV6-1 and TRBJ2-1; D is uncertain. Trimming stripped 1 base from V and 4 bases from J, with 14 bases between. This CDR3 has 16 amino acids. The germline V gene encodes CDR1 MNHNS and CDR2 SASEGT. CDR3: CASSEGGRPYYNEQFF. As DNA, the CDR3 is TGTGCCAGCAGTGAAGGTGGGCGCCCCTATTACAATGAGCAGTTCTTC.

This clone occurred a few times. This chain uses TRBV10-3 with TRBJ1-3; 9 bases are shared with TRBD1. Germline V gene data show CDR1 as ENHRY and CDR2 as SYGVKD. With V trimmed by 10 bases and J by 5 bases, 12 bases remained unmatched. The CDR3 contains 15 residues. The CDR3 spells CATGPGQGIRNTIYF. CDR3 nucleotides: TGTGCCACCGGACCGGGACAGGGAATTAGAAACACCATATATTTT.

The chain combines TRBV7-9 with TRBJ1-1; D is ambiguous. CDR1 and CDR2 from the germline V gene are SEHNR and FQNEAQ (reference sequence). Trimming removed 4 bases from V and 7 bases from J, with 4 bases in between. The CDR3 runs to 10 residues. As DNA, the CDR3 is TGTGCCAGCAGCTCGGTTGAAGCTTTCTTT. Translating it yields CASSSVEAFF. The full variable domain, in which reference TRBV7-9 and TRBJ1-1 provide the parts outside the CDR3, is DTGVSQNPRHKITKRGQNVTFRCDPISEHNRLYWYRQTLGQGPEFLTYFQNEAQLEKSRLLSDRFSAERPKGSFSTLEIQRTEQGDSAMYLCASSSVEAFFGQGTRLTVV.

The V gene is TRBV2, the J gene TRBJ2-7, with a tentative D call TRBD1 (6 bases). The V end lost 5 bases, the J end lost 2 bases, and 22 bases lay between the germline ends. The germline CDR1 and CDR2 sequences are SNHLY and FYNNEI. The CDR3 is 17 amino acids. The CDR3 nucleotides are TGTGCCAGCAGTTTTACAGGGATCTCGCAACGACCCTACGAGCAGTACTTC. Translated: CASSFTGISQRPYEQYF. Drawing the rest from reference TRBV2 and TRBJ2-7, the complete variable domain is EPEVTQTPSHQVTQMGQEVILRCVPISNHLYFYWYRQILGQKVEFLVSFYNNEISEKSEIFDDQFSVERPDGSNFTLKIRSTKLEDSAMYFCASSFTGISQRPYEQYFGPGTRLTVT.

This clone showed up just once. J is TRBJ2-2 and V is TRBV13; 7 nucleotides agree with TRBD2. The junction had 1 base not matched to a gene; V was cut back by 0 bases and J by 0 bases. Looked up from germline, CDR1 is PRHDT and CDR2 is FYEKMQ (reference sequence). CDR3 length equals 16 residues. The DNA of the CDR3 is TGTGCCAGCAGCTTAGGGAGCGGGACGAACACCGGGGAGCTGTTTTTT. It codes for CASSLGSGTNTGELFF.

V usage is TRBV4-1 and J usage is TRBJ1-4; TRBD1 aligns across 7 bases. The germline gives CDR1 MGHRA, CDR2 YSYEKL. The CDR3 is made up of 15 amino acids. Trimming cost V 4 bases and J 2 bases; bases outside gene matches: 4. The DNA for the CDR3 is TGCGCCAGCAGCCCGGGGACAGTTACTAATGAAAAACTGTTTTTT. Amino acids: CASSPGTVTNEKLFF.

This clone was picked up one time. V is TRBV10-3 and J is TRBJ2-7; tentatively, D is TRBD1 (6 bases). The V gene's germline CDR1 is ENHRY and CDR2 SYGVKD. V was trimmed by 5 bases and J by 3 bases, leaving 11 bases between them. This CDR3 is 13 amino acids long. DNA for the CDR3: TGTGCCATCAGTTTACAGGGATTCTACGAGCAGTACTTC. Translated, it gives CAISLQGFYEQYF.

Note on this clone: Other nucleotide sequences from this sample produce the same CDR3. This chain uses TRBV7-3 with TRBJ2-3, with no clear D. The V gene lost 3 bases and the J gene lost 1 base, with 5 bases spanning the gap. In germline, CDR1 is SGHTA, CDR2 FQGTGA. CDR3 length: 13 amino acids. For the CDR3, the DNA is TGTGCCAGCAGCTTTGGAGGCACAGATACGCAGTATTTT. This translates into CASSFGGTDTQYF.

This clone was picked up one time. This chain joins TRBV4-3 and TRBJ2-1, with 14 bases lining up with TRBD2. The CDR3 has 19 amino acids. J lost 4 bases, V lost 0 bases, and 8 bases had no gene match. Looked up from germline, CDR1 is LGHNA and CDR2 is YSLEER. The CDR3 DNA sequence: TGCGCCAGCAGCCAAGATGTCCGGGGACTAGCGGGGGCATACAATGAGCAGTTCTTC. Residues: CASSQDVRGLAGAYNEQFF.

About this clone itself: Other DNA sequences within the sample encode an identical CDR3. The chain couples TRBV7-2 to TRBJ2-2, with D uncertain. Germline CDR1 reads SGHTA; CDR2 reads FQGNSA. Trimming cost V 5 bases and J 3 bases, with 4 bases left between them. This CDR3 comprises 12 residues. CDR3 region: CASSLYTGELFF. DNA for the CDR3: TGTGCCAGCAGCCTCTACACCGGGGAGCTGTTTTTT.

This clone was seen just once. In DNA form, the CDR3 reads TGTGCCAGCAGCTTAACGCGGGGAAGCGACAATGAGCAGTTCTTC. Translating gives CASSLTRGSDNEQFF. V is TRBV7-3 and J is TRBJ2-1; TRBD2 might be the D (6 bases). The CDR3 is made up of 15 amino acids. CDR1 is SGHTA and CDR2 is FQGTGA in the germline V gene. V was pared by 0 bases and J by 5 bases, with 11 bases between.

The chain recombines TRBV7-2 with TRBJ2-7; D gene unclear. Germline lookup yields CDR1 SGHTA and CDR2 FQGNSA. V shed 1 base and J shed 1 base, with 8 bases lying between them. This CDR3 is 14 amino acids long. In DNA form, the CDR3 reads TGTGCCAGCAGCTTAGGGCCAGGATCCTACGAGCAGTACTTC. This translates into CASSLGPGSYEQYF.

V gene TRBV2 combines with J gene TRBJ2-5, with D possibly matching TRBD1 (5 bases). V was pared by 0 bases and J by 5 bases, with 19 bases between. Germline lookup yields CDR1 SNHLY and CDR2 FYNNEI. This CDR3 spans 17 amino acids. This chain's CDR3 is CASSEAQAGPPRETQYF. The DNA of the CDR3 is TGTGCCAGCAGTGAAGCGCAAGCAGGGCCACCTCGGGAGACCCAGTACTTC.

This chain links TRBV28 with TRBJ1-4; TRBD1 agrees at 8 bases. Losses at the gene ends were 4 bases for V and 8 bases for J; bases not matched to a gene: 9. The germline V gene has CDR1 MDHEN and CDR2 SYDVKM. CDR3 length: 15 residues. CDR3 coding DNA: TGTGCCAGCAGTTCTCGACGCCGGACAGGGGAAAAACTGTTTTTT. Residues: CASSSRRRTGEKLFF. The full variable domain, its missing parts supplied by reference TRBV28 and TRBJ1-4, is DVKVTQSSRYLVKRTGEKVFLECVQDMDHENMFWYRQDPGLGLRLIYFSYDVKMKEKGDIPEGYSVSREKKERFSLILESASTNQTSMYLCASSSRRRTGEKLFFGSGTQLSVL.

The genes are TRBV7-9 and TRBJ2-1, with 7 bases matching TRBD2. The CDR3 is made up of 15 amino acids. Unmatched junction bases numbered 7, after V lost 0 bases and J lost 8 bases. In germline, CDR1 is SEHNR, CDR2 FQNEAQ (reference sequence). CDR3 sequence: CASSLASKGLDEQFF. The CDR3 nucleotides are TGTGCCAGCAGCTTAGCGTCGAAAGGACTAGATGAGCAGTTCTTC.

The chain combines TRBV6-5 with TRBJ1-5; 8 bases are shared with TRBD1. Germline loops: CDR1 MNHEY, CDR2 SVGAGI. The CDR3 runs to 14 residues. Trimming at V came to 2 bases and at J to 4 bases, leaving 1 base not matched to a gene. The CDR3 spells CASSYRQGNQPQHF. The CDR3 DNA sequence: TGTGCCAGCAGTTACCGACAGGGGAATCAGCCCCAGCATTTT.

The J gene is TRBJ1-1, the V gene TRBV5-1; D gene unclear. CDR1 and CDR2 (germline): SGHRS, YFSETQ. Between the trimmed V and J ends, which lost 1 base and 4 bases, there was a span of 11 bases. The CDR3 consists of 14 residues. DNA of the CDR3: TGCGCCAGCAGCTTGTCGGGGTCGGCCACTGAAGCTTTCTTT. It specifies CASSLSGSATEAFF.

The chain combines TRBV6-5 with TRBJ2-3; possible D gene TRBD2, 6 bases. Germline CDR1 MNHEY, CDR2 SVGAGI. The CDR3 extends over 15 amino acids. Between the trimmed V and J ends, which lost 2 bases and 3 bases, there was a span of 12 bases. The CDR3 DNA is TGTGCCAGCAGTTACGTGGGAGGCGGGACAGATACGCAGTATTTT. Protein sequence: CASSYVGGGTDTQYF.

This clone was found a few times. The chain employs TRBV23-1 and TRBJ2-1; TRBD1 matches at 11 bases. TRBV23-1 carries the ORF label, with uncertain function. CDR3 size: 17 residues. The V segment lost 0 bases and the J segment 2 bases; nucleotides outside the gene matches: 3. The CDR3 spells CASSQSWDRGTYNEQFF. DNA of the CDR3: TGCGCCAGCAGTCAATCTTGGGACAGGGGGACCTACAATGAGCAGTTCTTC.

The chain employs TRBV9 and TRBJ1-1; 7 bases align to TRBD1. The V gene end was trimmed by 1 base and the J gene end by 8 bases; junction bases not matched to a gene: 2. The CDR3 runs 12 residues. Germline V gene data show CDR1 as SGDLS and CDR2 as YYNGEE. The CDR3 loop reads CASSVRGLEAFF. Here the CDR3 DNA reads TGTGCCAGCAGCGTAAGGGGGCTGGAAGCTTTCTTT.

This chain uses TRBV10-2 with TRBJ1-6; 9 nucleotides agree with TRBD1. The CDR3 is 14 residues long. Germline V lookup: CDR1 WSHSY, CDR2 SAAADI. The ends lost 10 bases at V and 9 bases at J; junction bases unmatched: 10. The CDR3 DNA follows: TGCGCCACCCACCCGGACAGGGGAGGTTCACCCCTCCACTTT. As protein: CATHPDRGGSPLHF.

This chain links TRBV5-1 with TRBJ2-3; TRBD2 matches at 9 bases. V was pared by 4 bases and J by 2 bases, with 8 bases of the junction left unmatched. The CDR3 consists of 16 residues. In germline, CDR1 is SGHRS, CDR2 YFSETQ. The CDR3 region is CASSRGGLAHTDTQYF. CDR3 in DNA: TGCGCCAGCAGCCGAGGGGGACTAGCCCACACAGATACGCAGTATTTT.

The rearrangement links TRBV19 to TRBJ2-3; 8 positions agree with TRBD1. There are 16 residues in the CDR3. Germline V gene data show CDR1 as LNHDA and CDR2 as SQIVND (reference sequence). Trimming at V came to 5 bases and at J to 7 bases, leaving 14 bases not matched to a gene. The CDR3 nucleotides are TGTGCCAGTAGTGATCTCAGGGGGCGACGCCCTAATACGCAGTATTTT. Amino acid sequence: CASSDLRGRRPNTQYF.

CDR3 DNA sequence: TGTGCCAGCAGTTCCCAACTAAACTATGGCTACACCTTC. This encodes CASSSQLNYGYTF. V and J are TRBV28 and TRBJ1-2; D uncertain. CDR3 length: 13 amino acids. Trimming took 4 bases from V and 2 from J, leaving 8 bases between them. Germline V gives CDR1 MDHEN, CDR2 SYDVKM.

This sequence joins TRBV7-9 and TRBJ2-3; 7 bases fit TRBD2. The CDR3 has 18 residues. Germline assignment: CDR1 SEHNR and CDR2 FQNEAQ (reference sequence). J was trimmed by 1 base and V by 0 bases; bases with no gene match: 10. The CDR3 loop reads CASSLALLEAGRTDTQYF. The DNA of the CDR3 is TGTGCCAGCAGCTTAGCCCTTCTGGAAGCGGGACGCACAGATACGCAGTATTTT. The whole variable domain, remainder taken from reference TRBV7-9 and TRBJ2-3, is DTGVSQNPRHKITKRGQNVTFRCDPISEHNRLYWYRQTLGQGPEFLTYFQNEAQLEKSRLLSDRFSAERPKGSFSTLEIQRTEQGDSAMYLCASSLALLEAGRTDTQYFGPGTRLTVL.

The rearrangement joins TRBV19 to TRBJ2-2; 9 bases agree with TRBD1. Germline V gene data show CDR1 as LNHDA and CDR2 as SQIVND (reference sequence). With 6 bases clipped from V and 4 bases from J, the junction kept 3 bases outside the gene matches. CDR3 length equals 14 residues. The CDR3 protein is CASRQTGGTGELFF. The DNA of the CDR3 is TGTGCCAGTAGACAGACAGGGGGCACCGGGGAGCTGTTTTTT.

The V call is TRBV9, the J call TRBJ1-1; 9 nucleotides line up with TRBD1. The length of the CDR3 is 14 residues. The J segment lost 3 bases and the V segment lost 3 bases, leaving 3 bases of the junction unmatched. The germline CDR1 and CDR2 sequences are SGDLS and YYNGEE. The CDR3 bases are TGTGCCAGCAGCGCTTGGACAGGGGACACTGAAGCTTTCTTT. It encodes CASSAWTGDTEAFF.

This chain joins TRBV28 and TRBJ2-6, with 8 nucleotides matching TRBD1. Germline V gene data show CDR1 as MDHEN and CDR2 as SYDVKM. The J segment lost 0 bases and the V segment lost 6 bases, leaving 10 bases of the junction unmatched. The CDR3 sequence is 18 residues long. The DNA for the CDR3 is TGTGCCAGCAGCCCCTCCGGACAGGGAGACTCTGGGGCCAACGTCCTGACTTTC. It translates to CASSPSGQGDSGANVLTF.

The CDR3 DNA reads as TGTGCCAGTAGCCGGGAGCCCCACTCCTACAATGAGCAGTTCTTC. This encodes CASSREPHSYNEQFF. This chain links TRBV19 with TRBJ2-1, with D perhaps matching TRBD2 (6 bases). This CDR3 has 15 residues. V was trimmed by 6 bases and J by 0 bases, leaving 12 bases between them. Germline assignment: CDR1 LNHDA and CDR2 SQIVND (reference sequence).